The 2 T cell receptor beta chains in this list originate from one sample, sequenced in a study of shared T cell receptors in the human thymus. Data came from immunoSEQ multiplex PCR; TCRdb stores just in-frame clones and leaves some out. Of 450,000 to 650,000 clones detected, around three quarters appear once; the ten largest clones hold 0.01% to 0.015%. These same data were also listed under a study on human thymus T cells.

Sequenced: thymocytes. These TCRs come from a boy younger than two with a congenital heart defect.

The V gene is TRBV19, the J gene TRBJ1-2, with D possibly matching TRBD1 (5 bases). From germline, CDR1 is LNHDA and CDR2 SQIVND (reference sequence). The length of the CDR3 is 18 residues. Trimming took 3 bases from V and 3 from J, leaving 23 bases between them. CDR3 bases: TGTGCCAGTAGTATCCCAGGACAATCCCGGGAGGAGGACTATGGCTACACCTTC. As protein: CASSIPGQSREEDYGYTF. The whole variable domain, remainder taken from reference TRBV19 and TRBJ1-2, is DGGITQSPKYLFRKEGQNVTLSCEQNLNHDAMYWYRQDPGQGLRLIYYSQIVNDFQKGDIAEGYSVSREKKESFPLTVTSAQKNPTAFYLCASSIPGQSREEDYGYTFGSGTRLTVV.

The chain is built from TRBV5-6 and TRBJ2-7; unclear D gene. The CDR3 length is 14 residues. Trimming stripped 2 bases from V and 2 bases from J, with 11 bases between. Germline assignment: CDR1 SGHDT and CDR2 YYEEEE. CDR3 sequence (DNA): TGTGCCAGCAGCTTCGATAACAGAACCTACGAGCAGTACTTC. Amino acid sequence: CASSFDNRTYEQYF.